Presented here are 27 T cell receptor beta chains from one specimen sequenced in a study of human T cells and chemical hapten exposure. Attachment of unique molecular identifiers to individual cDNA molecules was performed in the library. TCRdb fed the reads into MiXCR, producing one record per CDR3 protein. The data hold around 120,000 distinct CDR3 sequences, with approximately 9% observed a single time. Sequencing started from total RNA isolated from unfractionated whole blood. The sequenced material came from whole blood. These receptor sequences come from a human donor in good health. Some clones in this sample may be carry-over from other donors' samples.

This clonotype came up a few times. The genes are TRBV5-1 and TRBJ2-1, with 8 positions matching TRBD2. In germline, CDR1 is SGHRS, CDR2 YFSETQ. This CDR3 spans 17 amino acids. V gave up 4 bases and J gave up 10 bases; unmatched junction bases: 19. This CDR3 reads CASSPSAGTRGEGEQFF. In DNA form, the CDR3 reads TGCGCCAGCAGCCCCAGCGCGGGGACTAGGGGGGAGGGGGAGCAGTTCTTC.

In this sample, this clonotype turned up many times. The rearrangement joins TRBV5-6 to TRBJ2-1; 10 nucleotides align to TRBD2. Germline V lookup: CDR1 SGHDT, CDR2 YYEEEE. The CDR3 consists of 16 residues. Trimming at V came to 4 bases and at J to 7 bases, leaving 11 bases not matched to a gene. CDR3 protein: CASSGTIAGGLNEQFF. CDR3 nucleotides: TGTGCCAGCAGCGGGACTATAGCGGGAGGTCTGAATGAGCAGTTCTTC. Drawing the rest from reference TRBV5-6 and TRBJ2-1, the complete variable domain is DAGVTQSPTHLIKTRGQQVTLRCSPKSGHDTVSWYQQALGQGPQFIFQYYEEEERQRGNFPDRFSGHQFPNYSSELNVNALLLGDSALYLCASSGTIAGGLNEQFFGPGTRLTVL.

This clonotype came up a few times. In DNA form, the CDR3 reads TGTGCCAGCAGCGAGTTCGCGTCTCAAGAGACCCAGTACTTC. Protein sequence: CASSEFASQETQYF. The rearrangement links TRBV9 to TRBJ2-5; no reliable D call. Germline CDR1 reads SGDLS; CDR2 reads YYNGEE. V gave up 3 bases and J gave up 2 bases, with 11 bases separating them. The CDR3 spans 14 residues.

This rearrangement joins TRBV12-3 or TRBV12-4 to TRBJ2-3, with 8 bases fitting TRBD1. The CDR3 runs 14 residues. The junction had 6 bases not matched to a gene; V was cut back by 6 bases and J by 4 bases. CDR3 protein: CASRTTGVADTQYF. The CDR3 bases are TGTGCCAGCAGGACGACAGGGGTGGCAGATACGCAGTATTTT.

The V and J genes are TRBV11-3 and TRBJ2-3; 9 nucleotides align to TRBD1. This CDR3 has 16 amino acids. The trim removed 1 base at V and 0 bases at J, leaving 2 bases unmatched. Germline loops: CDR1 SGHNT, CDR2 YENEEA. The CDR3 DNA follows: TGTGCCAGCAGCTTAGTTGGACAGGGGAGCACAGATACGCAGTATTTT. Amino acids: CASSLVGQGSTDTQYF.

This clonotype was seen at least ten times. The rearrangement joins TRBV5-4 to TRBJ1-4, with 7 positions matching TRBD1. CDR1 is SGHNT and CDR2 is YYREEE in the germline V gene (reference sequence). The length of the CDR3 is 16 residues. V lost 4 bases and J lost 0; bases outside the gene matches: 6. The CDR3 coding sequence is TGTGCCAGCAGCAGGGACAGAACATCAACTAATGAAAAACTGTTTTTT. Its translation is CASSRDRTSTNEKLFF.

This clonotype showed up just a few times. This chain links TRBV4-1 with TRBJ1-1; no clear D gene. V was pared by 6 bases and J by 5 bases, with 16 bases between. The CDR3 is made up of 14 amino acids. The germline gives CDR1 MGHRA, CDR2 YSYEKL. The CDR3 coding sequence is TGCGCCAGCAGACGACCGGGTGGAGGGACTGAAGCTTTCTTT. Translating gives CASRRPGGGTEAFF.

This clonotype came up many times. The chain has TRBV5-1 and TRBJ2-3; D gene unclear. CDR1 and CDR2 (germline): SGHRS, YFSETQ. With 0 bases removed from V and 6 bases from J, the gap between germline ends came to 8 bases. The CDR3 totals 13 residues. CDR3 in amino acids: CASSLEMGDTQYF. The DNA for the CDR3 is TGCGCCAGCAGCTTGGAAATGGGGGATACGCAGTATTTT.

This clonotype was seen a few times. V and J are TRBV5-4 and TRBJ1-1; D not certain. The germline CDR1 and CDR2 sequences are SGHNT and YYREEE (reference sequence). The CDR3 totals 13 residues. V shed 3 bases and J shed 1 base, with 7 bases lying between them. CDR3 protein: CASSSTENTEAFF. The CDR3, as DNA: TGTGCCAGCAGCTCAACAGAGAACACTGAAGCTTTCTTT.

In this sample, this clonotype turned up a few times. CDR3 coding DNA: TGCGCCAGCGCGGGACAGGGGTATAATTCACCCCTCCACTTT. Protein product: CASAGQGYNSPLHF. This chain uses TRBV5-1 with TRBJ1-6; 10 nucleotides align to TRBD1. CDR1 is SGHRS and CDR2 is YFSETQ in the germline V gene. The V gene end was trimmed by 7 bases and the J gene end by 4 bases; junction bases not matched to a gene: 2. The CDR3 is made up of 14 amino acids.

This clonotype has ten or more counts. The CDR3 sequence: CASSIDSDAAYSNQPQHF. In DNA, the CDR3 is TGTGCCAGCAGTATCGACAGCGACGCCGCTTATAGCAATCAGCCCCAGCATTTT. V and J are TRBV27 and TRBJ1-5; the D gene is possibly TRBD1 (5 bases). Trimming took 5 bases from V and 0 from J, leaving 20 bases between them. The CDR3 totals 18 residues. The germline CDR1 and CDR2 sequences are MNHEY and SMNVEV (reference sequence).

This CDR3 is CASSHRQVSYNSPLHF. The CDR3 DNA follows: TGTGCCAGCAGCCATCGACAGGTCTCGTATAATTCACCCCTCCACTTT. The chain recombines TRBV14 with TRBJ1-6, with a tentative D call TRBD1 (6 bases). This CDR3 has 16 amino acids. Trimming stripped 3 bases from V and 4 bases from J, with 13 bases between. Germline CDR1 SGHDN, CDR2 FVKESK.

J is TRBJ2-7 and V is TRBV20-1; D remains ambiguous. The germline V gene encodes CDR1 DFQATT and CDR2 SNEGSKA (reference sequence). The V end was cut by 1 base, the J end by 0 bases, with 16 bases between. The CDR3 is made up of 16 amino acids. The CDR3 coding sequence is TGCAGTGCTAGAGCCCCGGTCCTCGTTAGCTCCTACGAGCAGTACTTC. It codes for CSARAPVLVSSYEQYF.

This clonotype was found many times. The chain employs TRBV4-2 and TRBJ2-1; possibly TRBD2 for D (5 bases). Between the trimmed V and J ends, which lost 8 bases and 3 bases, there was a span of 14 bases. The CDR3 is 14 amino acids. Germline V lookup: CDR1 LGHNA, CDR2 YNFKEQ. CDR3 region: CASGRLSDYNEQFF. The CDR3 DNA reads TGTGCCAGCGGGAGACTGTCGGACTACAATGAGCAGTTCTTC.

This clonotype was observed a few times. This chain uses TRBV7-2 with TRBJ2-3; 7 bases align to TRBD2. The CDR3 spans 14 residues. Germline trimming cut 5 bases from V and 5 bases from J; bases unmatched to any gene: 7. Germline loops: CDR1 SGHTA, CDR2 FQGNSA. CDR3 DNA: TGTGCCAGCAGCCCGACTAGCTTAGGAGATACGCAGTATTTT. Translation: CASSPTSLGDTQYF.

This clonotype was detected only a few times. V and J are TRBV7-2 and TRBJ2-5; D gene uncertain. CDR1 and CDR2 from the germline V gene are SGHTA and FQGNSA. V shed 2 bases and J shed 1 base, with 8 bases lying between them. There are 14 residues in the CDR3. The CDR3 spells CASSLSEIQETQYF. For the CDR3, the DNA is TGTGCCAGCAGCTTAAGTGAAATCCAAGAGACCCAGTACTTC.

This clonotype was found many times. V usage is TRBV20-1 and J usage is TRBJ1-5, with a weak D call TRBD1 (6 bases). The CDR3 spans 13 residues. Germline CDR1 is DFQATT and CDR2 is SNEGSKA (reference sequence). Trimming left V 3 bases short and J 7 bases short, with 13 bases between. The CDR3 protein is CSASTTGFQPQHF. The CDR3 nucleotides read TGCAGTGCTAGCACCACAGGGTTCCAGCCCCAGCATTTT.

This clonotype was observed many times. This chain uses TRBV20-1 with TRBJ2-5; D may be TRBD2 (6 bases). Germline loops: CDR1 DFQATT, CDR2 SNEGSKA (reference sequence). Trimming took off 1 base at V and 0 bases at J, with 9 bases between the two ends. This CDR3 comprises 14 residues. CDR3 in DNA: TGCAGTGCTAGAGCTGGGGGGAACCAAGAGACCCAGTACTTC. This sequence encodes CSARAGGNQETQYF.

This clonotype was recorded many times. The chain has TRBV19 and TRBJ1-5; no clear D gene. CDR3 length: 16 amino acids. V was trimmed by 3 bases and J by 0 bases, leaving 12 bases between them. CDR1 is LNHDA and CDR2 is SQIVND in the germline V gene (reference sequence). The CDR3 reads CASSILKTDSNQPQHF. The CDR3 DNA follows: TGTGCCAGTAGTATCCTAAAAACTGATAGCAATCAGCCCCAGCATTTT.

This clonotype was counted ten times or more. This chain joins TRBV7-2 and TRBJ1-6, with D maybe TRBD1 (5 bases). The V gene lost 1 base and the J gene lost 13 bases, with 14 bases spanning the gap. The CDR3 is 14 amino acids. From germline, CDR1 is SGHTA and CDR2 FQGNSA. The CDR3 here is CASSLVEGRRPLHF. The CDR3 bases are TGTGCCAGCAGCTTAGTGGAGGGACGTCGGCCCCTCCACTTT.

A few counts support this clonotype. The rearrangement links TRBV5-4 to TRBJ2-7; 9 bases are a match to TRBD2. The length of the CDR3 is 14 residues. The germline gives CDR1 SGHNT, CDR2 YYREEE (reference sequence). V gave up 10 bases and J gave up 5 bases; unmatched junction bases: 13. In DNA, the CDR3 is TGTGCCGGGGCCTATAGCGGGAGAAGAGACGAGCAGTACTTC. It is translated as CAGAYSGRRDEQYF.

This clonotype has just a few counts. The chain has TRBV20-1 and TRBJ2-1, with a tentative D call TRBD1 (6 bases). This CDR3 has 14 residues. Germline V gene data show CDR1 as DFQATT and CDR2 as SNEGSKA (reference sequence). V shed 3 bases and J shed 3 bases, with 12 bases lying between them. CDR3 protein: CSASTAGDYNEQFF. The CDR3 DNA reads TGCAGTGCTAGTACGGCAGGGGACTACAATGAGCAGTTCTTC.

V usage is TRBV6-5 and J usage is TRBJ2-1, with D perhaps matching TRBD1 (5 bases). This CDR3 has 15 amino acids. Germline lookup yields CDR1 MNHEY and CDR2 SVGAGI. Trimming pared 3 bases from V and 5 bases from J, leaving 14 bases between. CDR3 amino acids: CASSYSSRVDNEQFF. CDR3 sequence (DNA): TGTGCCAGCAGTTATTCGAGCAGGGTCGACAATGAGCAGTTCTTC.

This clonotype was counted at least ten times. The chain joins TRBV27 to TRBJ2-1, with 8 bases identical to TRBD2. The CDR3 is 13 amino acids. V lost 7 bases, J lost 8 bases, and 7 bases stayed unmatched. Germline lookup yields CDR1 MNHEY and CDR2 SMNVEV (reference sequence). The CDR3 sequence: CASKDSGDDEQFF. The CDR3 DNA reads as TGTGCCAGCAAGGATAGCGGGGACGATGAGCAGTTCTTC.

This clonotype was seen only a few times. V gene TRBV2 combines with J gene TRBJ2-3; 13 bases align to TRBD2. The CDR3 contains 17 residues. J lost 6 bases, V lost 3 bases, and 9 bases had no gene match. From germline, CDR1 is SNHLY and CDR2 FYNNEI. CDR3 sequence (DNA): TGTGCCAGCAGTGAGTGGACTAGCGGGGGTCCTCAGGATACGCAGTATTTT. This encodes CASSEWTSGGPQDTQYF. The full variable domain, rest sourced from reference TRBV2 and TRBJ2-3, is EPEVTQTPSHQVTQMGQEVILRCVPISNHLYFYWYRQILGQKVEFLVSFYNNEISEKSEIFDDQFSVERPDGSNFTLKIRSTKLEDSAMYFCASSEWTSGGPQDTQYFGPGTRLTVL.

This clonotype was counted only a few times. The rearrangement links TRBV5-1 to TRBJ1-4; tentative D call: TRBD1 (5 bases). V dropped 1 base and J dropped 7 bases, with 14 bases sitting between them. The germline gives CDR1 SGHRS, CDR2 YFSETQ. There are 15 residues in the CDR3. The CDR3 protein is CASSLTPGTGEKLFF. CDR3 nucleotides: TGCGCCAGCAGCTTGACCCCAGGGACGGGTGAAAAACTGTTTTTT.

The rearrangement joins TRBV20-1 to TRBJ1-1; D is uncertain. The CDR3 covers 15 residues. Germline V gene data show CDR1 as DFQATT and CDR2 as SNEGSKA (reference sequence). V was cut by 6 bases and J by 0 bases, with 17 bases left in between. CDR3 amino acids: CSASPPRALNTEAFF. The CDR3 DNA reads as TGCAGTGCCTCTCCCCCACGGGCACTGAACACTGAAGCTTTCTTT.